These 17 T cell receptor beta chains share one sample of origin, sequenced in a study of cytomegalovirus exposure and HLA in healthy donors. 13 Jbeta primers and 60 Vbeta primers were used for the PCR. Profiled with immunoSEQ multiplex PCR; TCRdb holds only in-frame clones, not every one. Of under 200,000 clones listed, 65% to 85% were seen once; the top ten hold approximately 1.6%. The specimen was PBMCs. Every receptor here comes from a man aged 40-50 years in good health and CMV-seropositive.

The V call is TRBV7-8, the J call TRBJ1-3; TRBD1 aligns across 9 bases. CDR1 is SGHVS, CDR2 FQNEAQ, per germline. V trimming: 2 bases; J trimming: 0 bases; junction bases outside the gene matches: 2. This CDR3 comprises 16 residues. The DNA for the CDR3 is TGTGCCAGCAGCTTAAGGGACAGGGTCTCTGGAAACACCATATATTTT. Residues: CASSLRDRVSGNTIYF.

This clone has a handful of counts. The sample has other DNA sequences that encode this CDR3 too. The V gene is TRBV30, the J gene TRBJ1-1; D might be TRBD1 (5 bases). CDR3 length: 13 residues. V was shortened by 0 bases and J by 3 bases, with 8 bases between the two germline ends. The germline V gene has CDR1 GTSNPN and CDR2 SVGIG (reference sequence). DNA of the CDR3: TGTGCCTGGAGTGTACGGGGGGACACTGAAGCTTTCTTT. This gives the protein CAWSVRGDTEAFF.

This clone has only a few counts. V gene TRBV6-5 combines with J gene TRBJ1-4; TRBD1 aligns across 7 bases. Germline V gives CDR1 MNHEY, CDR2 SVGAGI. The CDR3 is 14 residues long. J gave up 4 bases and V 2 bases, and 1 base lay outside the gene matches. The CDR3 DNA follows: TGTGCCAGCAGTTACGGGACAGTTAATGAAAAACTGTTTTTT. Translating gives CASSYGTVNEKLFF.

In its sample, this clone was seen once. The chain combines TRBV7-2 with TRBJ2-5; 7 positions agree with TRBD2. The J call may be faulty, since TRBJ2-7 better matches the DNA end. Germline V gene data show CDR1 as SGHTA and CDR2 as FQGNSA. CDR3 length equals 17 residues. The CDR3 nucleotides read TGTGCCAGCAGCTTAGCCCCCTCTAGCGGAGGCTCCTACGAGCAGTACTTC. Its protein is CASSLAPSSGGSYEQYF.

The chain uses TRBV6-1 and TRBJ2-7; D is ambiguous. The ends were cut back, 4 bases at V and 0 bases at J, with 10 bases in the middle. CDR1 MNHNS and CDR2 SASEGT come from the germline V gene. The CDR3 covers 14 residues. CDR3 nucleotide sequence: TGTGCCAGCAGTGCGCGACACCCCTCCTACGAGCAGTACTTC. Protein sequence: CASSARHPSYEQYF.

The chain has TRBV6-5 and TRBJ1-2, with D tentatively TRBD1 (5 bases). The CDR3 length is 12 residues. V lost 7 bases and J lost 8, with 14 bases in between. Germline V lookup: CDR1 MNHEY, CDR2 SVGAGI. CDR3 coding DNA: TGTGCCAGCACCCAAGGGACTTCGGGCTACACCTTC. This codes for CASTQGTSGYTF.

The chain couples TRBV7-9 to TRBJ2-3; 7 bases map to TRBD1. In germline, CDR1 is SEHNR, CDR2 FQNEAQ (reference sequence). CDR3 length equals 15 residues. V lost 4 bases to trimming and J lost 0 bases; unmatched junction nucleotides: 4. The CDR3 DNA follows: TGTGCCAGCAGCTCAAACAGGGGTAGCACAGATACGCAGTATTTT. Protein sequence: CASSSNRGSTDTQYF.

The V and J genes are TRBV9 and TRBJ2-1, with 10 bases aligning to TRBD2. This CDR3 has 16 residues. Germline-derived CDR1 and CDR2 are SGDLS and YYNGEE. V lost 3 bases, J lost 3 bases, and 6 bases stayed unmatched. Here the CDR3 reads CASSEGTSAYYNEQFF. DNA for the CDR3: TGTGCCAGCAGCGAGGGGACTAGCGCCTACTACAATGAGCAGTTCTTC.

This clone was recorded a few times. CDR3 residues: CASSPPNQPQHF. CDR3 bases: TGTGCCAGCAGTCCTCCCAATCAGCCCCAGCATTTT. The V and J genes are TRBV6-6 and TRBJ1-5, with D unclear. V shed 5 bases and J shed 3 bases, with 5 bases lying between them. Germline V CDR1 and CDR2: MNHNY, SVGAGI (reference sequence). CDR3 size: 12 residues.

CDR3 coding DNA: TGTGCCAGCAGCTTTAGCGGGACGGGGGGCAATGAGCAGTTCTTC. Residues: CASSFSGTGGNEQFF. The rearrangement links TRBV11-3 to TRBJ2-1; 8 positions match TRBD2. The CDR3 has 15 residues. The V gene end was trimmed by 3 bases and the J gene end by 6 bases; junction bases not matched to a gene: 7. Per germline, CDR1 SGHNT and CDR2 YENEEA.

The chain has TRBV29-1 and TRBJ2-3; 7 bases are shared with TRBD2. There are 14 residues in the CDR3. The V gene end was trimmed by 3 bases and the J gene end by 0 bases; junction bases not matched to a gene: 3. Per the germline V gene, CDR1 is SQVTM and CDR2 is ANQGSEA. CDR3 bases: TGCAGCGTTGATGGTAGCGGGAGCACAGATACGCAGTATTTT. Amino acids: CSVDGSGSTDTQYF.

The rearrangement joins TRBV7-2 to TRBJ2-7; 12 bases agree with TRBD1. This CDR3 spans 15 amino acids. After removal of 1 base from V and 7 bases from J, the junction contained 5 bases not matched to a gene. Germline V gives CDR1 SGHTA, CDR2 FQGNSA. In DNA form, the CDR3 reads TGTGCCAGCAGCTTAGGGGGGACAGGGGGCGATGAGCAGTACTTC. Translation: CASSLGGTGGDEQYF.

The gene calls are TRBV5-1 and TRBJ1-2; D remains ambiguous. V was shortened by 4 bases and J by 0 bases, with 19 bases between the two germline ends. Germline CDR1 is SGHRS and CDR2 is YFSETQ. This CDR3 contains 17 residues. CDR3 DNA: TGCGCCAGCAGCCTACTCGCGACTACAGTCGCTAACTATGGCTACACCTTC. The encoded protein is CASSLLATTVANYGYTF.

This sequence joins TRBV29-1 and TRBJ1-5; D possibly corresponds to TRBD1 (5 bases). The CDR3 sequence is 13 residues long. Per the germline V gene, CDR1 is SQVTM and CDR2 is ANQGSEA. The V gene lost 4 bases and the J gene lost 3 bases, with 10 bases spanning the gap. The CDR3 sequence: CSVVWGLNQPQHF. CDR3 bases: TGCAGCGTTGTTTGGGGACTCAATCAGCCCCAGCATTTT.

This clone has only a few counts. The gene calls are TRBV5-1 and TRBJ2-5; 11 bases line up with TRBD2. The closer fit of TRBJ2-7 to the DNA end suggests the J call may be wrong. The CDR3 extends over 15 amino acids. Germline V gene data show CDR1 as SGHRS and CDR2 as YFSETQ. CDR3 in amino acids: CASSVGLAGSYEQYF. DNA of the CDR3: TGCGCCAGCAGCGTAGGACTAGCGGGCTCCTACGAGCAGTACTTC.

The J gene is TRBJ1-5, the V gene TRBV6-1; 7 nucleotides match TRBD1. Trimming removed 5 bases from V and 10 bases from J; junction bases left unmatched: 5. The CDR3 runs to 12 residues. Per germline, CDR1 MNHNS and CDR2 SASEGT. CDR3 residues: CASSLTGVPQHF. The CDR3 DNA follows: TGTGCCAGCAGTTTAACAGGGGTCCCCCAGCATTTT.

The gene calls are TRBV18 and TRBJ1-5, with 7 bases that match TRBD1. CDR3 length: 16 residues. CDR1 and CDR2 (germline): KGHSH, LQKENI. V was pared by 4 bases and J by 0 bases, with 6 bases of the junction left unmatched. CDR3 residues: CASSRTGVYSNQPQHF. The CDR3 DNA is TGTGCCAGCTCACGTACAGGGGTCTATAGCAATCAGCCCCAGCATTTT.